A single sample is the source of the 2 T cell receptor beta chains below, sequenced in a study of shared clonotypes between healthy human individuals. The assay was immunoSEQ multiplex PCR, and TCRdb's table has in-frame clones only and misses some. The table includes about 1.1 million clones, 70% to 80% detected once. Sequenced input: memory CD4+ T cells from PBMCs. Subset: CD45RA-negative fraction. The source of these receptors is a man aged 18 to 29 in good health. Some clones in this sample may be carry-over from other donors' samples.

The sample holds one count of this clone. The rearrangement links TRBV7-8 to TRBJ2-4; D gene unclear. Germline V gene data show CDR1 as SGHVS and CDR2 as FQNEAQ. The V end was cut by 1 base, the J end by 9 bases, with 19 bases between. This CDR3 region has 16 residues. This CDR3 is CASSLVSPYQLAIQYF. The CDR3 DNA reads as TGTGCCAGCAGCTTAGTATCGCCCTACCAATTAGCCATTCAGTACTTC.

The rearrangement joins TRBV28 to TRBJ2-7; D uncertain. V lost 2 bases and J 6 bases, leaving 14 bases between the germline ends. Germline V gene sequence: CDR1 MDHEN, CDR2 SYDVKM. The CDR3 has 14 residues. The CDR3 is CASSLLPRLAEQYF. CDR3 nucleotides: TGTGCCAGCAGTTTACTCCCGCGGCTGGCCGAGCAGTACTTC.